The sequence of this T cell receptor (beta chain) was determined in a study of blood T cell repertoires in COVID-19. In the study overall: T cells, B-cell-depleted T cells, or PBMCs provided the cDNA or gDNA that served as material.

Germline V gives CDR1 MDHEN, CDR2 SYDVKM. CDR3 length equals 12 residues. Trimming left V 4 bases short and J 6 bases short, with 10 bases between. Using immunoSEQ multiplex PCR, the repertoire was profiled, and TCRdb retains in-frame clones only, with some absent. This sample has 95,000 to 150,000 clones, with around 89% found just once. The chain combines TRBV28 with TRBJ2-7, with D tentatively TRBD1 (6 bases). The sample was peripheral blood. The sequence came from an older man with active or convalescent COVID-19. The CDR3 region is CASSWGQVEQYF. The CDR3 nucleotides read TGTGCCAGCAGTTGGGGGCAAGTCGAGCAGTACTTC.